The table lists the clone carrying this TCR beta chain with many counts. The antigen remains undetermined. This specimen comes from a study of T cells in Graves' hyperthyroidism and ophthalmopathy. Study summary: At initial diagnosis, before any treatment had begun, peripheral blood was obtained. Study-wide results and caveats: Most clonotypes that expanded in the thyroid above 0.001 also showed up in blood.

V lost 4 bases to trimming and J lost 0 bases; unmatched junction nucleotides: 4. The germline V gene has CDR1 DFQATT and CDR2 SNEGSKA (reference sequence). The length of the CDR3 is 16 residues. No progression to ophthalmopathy during 18 months of follow-up defined stable disease. These patients, aged 18 to 65, had recently diagnosed hyperthyroidism lasting under 2 months. TCR beta CDR3 regions were amplified from RNA transcripts. The HTBI primer set drove a first-round RT-PCR of the TCR CDR3. TCRdb ran MiXCR on the multiplex PCR reads and lists one entry per CDR3 protein. The sample comprises over 650,000 distinct CDR3 sequences, 16% of which are singletons, and roughly 8% rests with the top ten.

The chain carries TRBV20-1 and TRBJ2-1; 12 positions match TRBD2. Sequencing input: blood. This receptor was identified in a man aged 18 to 29 with Graves' hyperthyroidism. The CDR3 DNA reads TGCAGTGCTAACCCGACTAGCGGGAGCTCCTACAATGAGCAGTTCTTC. This sequence encodes CSANPTSGSSYNEQFF.